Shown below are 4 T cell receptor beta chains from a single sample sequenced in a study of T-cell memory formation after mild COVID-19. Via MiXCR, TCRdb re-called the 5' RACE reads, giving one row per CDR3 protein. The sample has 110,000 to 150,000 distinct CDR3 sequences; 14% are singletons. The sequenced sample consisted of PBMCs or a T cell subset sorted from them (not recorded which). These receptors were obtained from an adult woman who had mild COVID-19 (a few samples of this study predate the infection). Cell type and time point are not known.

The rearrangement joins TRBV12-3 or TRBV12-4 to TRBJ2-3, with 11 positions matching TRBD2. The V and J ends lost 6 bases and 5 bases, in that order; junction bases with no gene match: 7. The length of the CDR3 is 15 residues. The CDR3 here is CASSSTSGSGDTQYF. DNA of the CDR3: TGTGCCAGCAGCTCTACTAGCGGGAGTGGAGATACGCAGTATTTT.

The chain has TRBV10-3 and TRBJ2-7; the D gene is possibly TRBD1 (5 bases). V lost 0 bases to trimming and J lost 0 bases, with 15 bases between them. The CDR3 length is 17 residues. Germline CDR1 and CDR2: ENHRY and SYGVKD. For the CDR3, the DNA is TGTGCCATCAGTGAGTCGGCGTTGACAGCCAGCTCCTACGAGCAGTACTTC. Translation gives CAISESALTASSYEQYF.

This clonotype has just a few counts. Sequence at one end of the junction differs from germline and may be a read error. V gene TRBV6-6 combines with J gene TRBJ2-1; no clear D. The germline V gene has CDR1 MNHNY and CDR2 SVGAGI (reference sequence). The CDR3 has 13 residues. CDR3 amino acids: CASSGYSHNEQFF. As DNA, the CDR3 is TGTGCCAGCAGTGGGTACTCCCACAATGAGCAGTTCTTC.

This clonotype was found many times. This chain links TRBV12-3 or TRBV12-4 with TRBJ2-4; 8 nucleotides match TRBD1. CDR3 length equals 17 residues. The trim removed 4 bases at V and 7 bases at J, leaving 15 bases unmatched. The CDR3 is CASSSLPRDRLRNIQYF. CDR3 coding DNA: TGTGCCAGCAGTTCCCTTCCTCGGGACAGGTTACGGAACATTCAGTACTTC.